What follows are 16 T cell receptor beta chains derived from one specimen sequenced in a study of shared clonotypes between healthy human individuals. The protocol was immunoSEQ multiplex PCR, while the TCRdb copy is restricted to in-frame clones and leaves out a portion. The table lists 2 million to 3 million clones, approximately 93% of them singletons. Sequenced sample: naive CD4+ T cells from PBMCs. Subset in this sample: CD45RA+ positively selected. These receptors originate from a man between 18 and 29 years old in good health. Some clones in this sample may be carry-over from other donors' samples.

This clone was seen a single time. An end of the junction differs from the germline gene, which may be a read error. V and J are TRBV9 and TRBJ2-2, with 10 bases that match TRBD2. This CDR3 region has 16 residues. Germline V gene data show CDR1 as SGDLS and CDR2 as YYNGEE. The CDR3 region has the DNA TGTGCCAGCAGCCTCGGCGTAGCGGGAGGCACCGAGGAGCTGTTTTTT. Its protein product is CASSLGVAGGTEELFF.

The chain links TRBV5-1 to TRBJ2-7; D tentatively fits TRBD1 or TRBD2 (5 bases each). With 4 bases removed from V and 3 bases from J, the gap between germline ends came to 11 bases. The germline CDR1 and CDR2 sequences are SGHRS and YFSETQ. The CDR3 extends over 13 amino acids. CDR3 loop: CASSRDGFYEQYF. The CDR3, as DNA: TGCGCCAGCAGCCGGGACGGTTTCTACGAGCAGTACTTC.

The chain uses TRBV7-8 and TRBJ2-7, with D maybe TRBD2 (6 bases). CDR1 and CDR2 (germline): SGHVS, FQNEAQ. Trimming took 0 bases from V and 4 from J, leaving 13 bases between them. This CDR3 spans 15 amino acids. CDR3 protein: CASSLAGGLTYEQYF. In nucleotides, the CDR3 is TGTGCCAGCAGCTTAGCCGGGGGTCTTACATACGAGCAGTACTTC. The full variable domain, in which reference TRBV7-8 and TRBJ2-7 provide the parts outside the CDR3, is GAGVSQSPRYKVAKRGQDVALRCDPISGHVSLFWYQQALGQGPEFLTYFQNEAQLDKSGLPSDRFFAERPEGSVSTLKIQRTQQEDSAVYLCASSLAGGLTYEQYFGPGTRLTVT.

V and J are TRBV27 and TRBJ1-5; D might be TRBD1 (6 bases). CDR1 is MNHEY, CDR2 SMNVEV, per germline (reference sequence). The V and J ends lost 5 bases and 4 bases respectively, with 15 bases between them. This CDR3 has 15 residues. The DNA for the CDR3 is TGTGCCAGCAGTCCGTACCTCGGACAGAATCAGCCCCAGCATTTT. Translation gives CASSPYLGQNQPQHF.

This clone appeared a single time. V gene TRBV9 combines with J gene TRBJ1-2, with D uncertain. Germline lookup yields CDR1 SGDLS and CDR2 YYNGEE. The ends were cut back, 3 bases at V and 7 bases at J, with 22 bases in the middle. This CDR3 has 16 residues. The DNA for the CDR3 is TGTGCCAGCAGCGCCCAACAGACTCGAGGTGGCATTGGCTACACCTTC. This sequence encodes CASSAQQTRGGIGYTF.

This chain links TRBV4-1 with TRBJ2-3; 9 bases align to TRBD2. This CDR3 is built from 17 residues. V dropped 0 bases and J dropped 6; count of bases not matched to a gene: 10. The V gene's germline CDR1 is MGHRA and CDR2 YSYEKL. Here the CDR3 DNA reads TGCGCCAGCAGCCAAGAGTTGGCGGGAGGGCCGGGGGATACGCAGTATTTT. It is translated as CASSQELAGGPGDTQYF.

This chain connects TRBV28 to TRBJ1-3; maybe TRBD1 (5 bases). Trimming cost V 7 bases and J 2 bases, with 21 bases left between them. Germline V gene sequence: CDR1 MDHEN, CDR2 SYDVKM. The CDR3 sequence is 17 residues long. The CDR3 loop is CASIPRAPEGAGNTIYF. The CDR3 bases are TGTGCCAGCATCCCACGGGCACCCGAAGGGGCTGGAAACACCATATATTTT.

This chain connects TRBV7-9 to TRBJ1-1, with unresolved D. CDR1 and CDR2 (germline): SEHNR, FQNEAQ (reference sequence). The V end lost 5 bases, the J end lost 3 bases, and 7 bases lay between the germline ends. This CDR3 contains 12 residues. This CDR3 is CASSPSDTEAFF. In DNA, the CDR3 is TGTGCCAGCAGCCCTAGTGACACTGAAGCTTTCTTT. Based on the CDR3 plus reference TRBV7-9 and TRBJ1-1, the full variable domain is DTGVSQNPRHKITKRGQNVTFRCDPISEHNRLYWYRQTLGQGPEFLTYFQNEAQLEKSRLLSDRFSAERPKGSFSTLEIQRTEQGDSAMYLCASSPSDTEAFFGQGTRLTVV.

The rearrangement uses TRBV2 and TRBJ1-5; D not resolved. V was cut by 3 bases and J by 2 bases, with 11 bases left in between. Germline CDR1 reads SNHLY; CDR2 reads FYNNEI. The CDR3 contains 15 residues. The CDR3, as DNA: TGTGCCAGCAGTGACGGGGTTGTTGGCAATCAGCCCCAGCATTTT. Translated: CASSDGVVGNQPQHF.

This chain links TRBV7-8 with TRBJ1-2; 10 positions agree with TRBD1. The CDR3 contains 17 residues. Germline lookup yields CDR1 SGHVS and CDR2 FQNEAQ. V was clipped by 0 bases and J by 5 bases; unmatched bases: 9. For the CDR3, the DNA is TGTGCCAGCAGCTTAGCGTTTCGGGACAGGGGCTCTTATGGCTACACCTTC. It specifies CASSLAFRDRGSYGYTF.

The chain uses TRBV7-6 and TRBJ2-5; D unresolved. The CDR3 is made up of 13 amino acids. Germline V gene data show CDR1 as SGHVS and CDR2 as FNYEAQ. Trimming stripped 3 bases from V and 4 bases from J, with 9 bases between. The CDR3 loop is CASSLGPSETQYF. CDR3 bases: TGTGCCAGCAGCTTGGGTCCCTCAGAGACCCAGTACTTC.

Written as DNA, the CDR3 is TGTGCCAGCACCCCTGCAGGGACCAACTATGGCTACACCTTC. This gives the protein CASTPAGTNYGYTF. This rearrangement joins TRBV28 to TRBJ1-2, with a possible D match to TRBD1 (5 bases). Between the trimmed V and J ends, which lost 7 bases and 2 bases, there was a span of 14 bases. The CDR3 sequence is 14 residues long. The germline V gene has CDR1 MDHEN and CDR2 SYDVKM.

The V call is TRBV5-4, the J call TRBJ1-1; no definite D call. The germline V and J ends were trimmed by 0 bases and 6 bases, with 6 bases remaining between them. The CDR3 totals 12 residues. Germline CDR1 is SGHNT and CDR2 is YYREEE (reference sequence). The CDR3 DNA follows: TGTGCCAGCAGCTTGGTGGGGTCTGAAGCTTTCTTT. Protein sequence: CASSLVGSEAFF.

This sequence joins TRBV5-1 and TRBJ2-5, with 7 bases fitting TRBD1. Germline-derived CDR1 and CDR2 are SGHRS and YFSETQ. V shed 4 bases and J 6 bases; nucleotides not matched to a gene: 21. The CDR3 is made up of 18 amino acids. CDR3 protein: CASSRTSDRLASRKTQYF. The CDR3, as DNA: TGCGCCAGCAGCCGGACTTCGGACAGGTTAGCCTCGCGTAAGACCCAGTACTTC.

As to this clone: Within the sample, other DNA sequences also encode this same CDR3. The genes are TRBV9 and TRBJ2-7, with D hard to call. Per germline, CDR1 SGDLS and CDR2 YYNGEE. The V end was cut by 2 bases, the J end by 6 bases, with 12 bases between. The CDR3 totals 13 residues. CDR3 coding DNA: TGTGCCAGCAGCGTCTCTGGGTTGGGCGAGCAGTACTTC. This sequence encodes CASSVSGLGEQYF.

The chain recombines TRBV7-8 with TRBJ1-3, with D unresolved. Trimming cost V 4 bases and J 0 bases, with 10 bases left between them. Germline V CDR1 and CDR2: SGHVS, FQNEAQ. CDR3 length: 15 amino acids. The CDR3 DNA is TGTGCCAGCAGCTCAGCCGGATCCTCTGGAAACACCATATATTTT. Its translation: CASSSAGSSGNTIYF.